This T cell receptor beta chain comes out of a study of blood T cells in healthy people across ages (dated by TCRdb to the mid-2010s). In the study overall: Template switching captured roughly one uniquely barcoded TCR beta cDNA molecule per two T cells in model experiments. The study measured age-related changes in TCR beta repertoire diversity using deep sequencing normalized with unique cDNA molecular identifiers. The donors were divided into four age groups: young (average about 15 years), middle-aged (about 41), aged (approximately 62) and long-lived (nearly 85). Using the same blood draw, the study looked at two additional independent replicas of 1 million unique cDNA reads for two donors, one aged 18 to 30 and the other aged 80 or older. General findings and caveats noted by the study authors: Estimates of total diversity based on one million sequenced T cells were considered lower bounds and underestimates. Because the CMV infection status of the donors was unknown, age-related changes in expanded clonotypes may potentially have been confounded. The long-lived group showed more naive CD4+ T cells, fewer expanded clones and increased TCR diversity than the aged group, suggesting age selection. The percentage of naive T cells measured by flow cytometry correlated strongly with observed TCR beta diversity. Conclusive comparison of naive and antigen-experienced compartments was prevented by the profiling of bulk unsorted PBMCs. As age increased, observed TCR beta diversity per million T cells dropped in a roughly linear way, and a significant reduction was already evident by age about 40.

The receptor library was made with 5' RACE. The sequencer was an Illumina HiSeq 2500. The second PCR ran for about 6 to 11 cycles and used a J-beta primer mix along with a sample-barcoded 5' primer. A template-switch 5' adaptor carrying 12 random nucleotides introduced a unique molecular identifier onto each TCR beta cDNA molecule. Each sample yielded at least 2.5 million CDR3-containing paired-end reads. The Mint cDNA synthesis kit, primed by a TRBC-specific oligonucleotide, was used to synthesize first-strand cDNA from all RNA. All cDNA was treated with uracil-DNA glycosylase and then went through a first 18-cycle PCR with the universal primers M1SS and BC2_uni_R. The published analysis was carried out like this. For normalization, 1 million high-quality reads were randomly selected from each sample, with every read carrying a distinct molecular identifier. Instead of being binned into consensus sequences, reads that shared molecular identifiers were thrown out. MiTCR, set to a Q25 quality threshold and the strictest error-elimination algorithm, was used for CDR3 identification, clonotype clustering and error correction. Lower-bound total TCR beta diversity was estimated with a nonparametric unseen species model using Euler transformation. TCRdb reran the public reads through fastp at Q25 and MiXCR, keeping productive beta chains. Rows with one shared CDR3 protein collapse into an entry with the most common genes and DNA. TCRdb, not the original authors, processed these V and J calls. The sample data list about 800,000 distinct CDR3 sequences, and about 25% of these were observed just once. Clones ranked in the top ten supply around 3.6% of the sample.

The germline V gene encodes CDR1 LGHNA and CDR2 YSLEER. V is cut by 4 bases and J by 10 bases, and the space between the germline ends is 13 bases. Measured from the cysteine to the phenylalanine, the CDR3 is 13 residues long. Only the CDR3 portion is preserved as DNA: 39 bases, with reading frame beginning at the first base. This clonotype has only a few counts. Its antigen is not yet known. No base quality information exists; no much larger clone differs at one position. The 39 donors, aged roughly 6 to 95 years, were systemically healthy Caucasian individuals from Russia. Ten milliliters of peripheral blood were drawn from each donor into EDTA-treated Vacutainer tubes. Ficoll-Paque density-gradient centrifugation was used to isolate PBMCs, with at least 7 million per sample. Trizol reagent was used to extract total RNA from PBMCs, with at least 6 micrograms per sample. For every donor, flow cytometry on a PBMC aliquot measured the percentage of naive CD45RAhigh/CD27high T cells.

The sample also formed part of further work on T cells of mothers and their children. The second source states: Nine systemically healthy Caucasian individuals served as donors, namely three mothers together with their six children. cDNA synthesis consumed the entire amount of extracted RNA, loaded at approximately 1.6 ug RNA in each 15 ul reaction. In the second PCR, sample barcodes and 2-4 random nucleotides were introduced via the M1S primer. Each mother yielded over 8.5 million TCR beta CDR3 reads and each child 3 million to 3.5 million reads. In both related and unrelated pairs, thymic selection shapes the output of TCR recombination in a similar way, with inherited differences having only a minor effect. Normalized repertoire overlap was always slightly but never significantly higher in related than unrelated mother-child pairs. Persistent microchimeric T cell clones were not detected, at a sensitivity of 85 to 100 clones per million clonotypes. Deep NGS was used in the study to compare the TCR beta repertoires of mothers and children and to look for features that separate related mother-child pairs from unrelated individuals. On average, the children were approximately 11 +/- 4 years old, while the mothers were about 40 +/- 4 years old. After adapter ligation was performed with NEBNext reagents, the libraries were sequenced on an Illumina HiSeq 2000 with 100+100 nt paired-end reads. To prevent cross-contamination, the mother and child libraries were prepared a month apart and were sequenced in separate runs. For each donor, between 500,000 and 2,000,000 distinct TCR beta clonotypes were identified. Naive TCR beta clonotypes were estimated from low-frequency clonotypes matched to each donor's FACS-determined naive share, without sorting.

The rearrangement combines TRBV4-3 with TRBJ1-4, with no confident D gene call. Sequencing input: blood. The receptor was derived from a boy aged 5-17 years in good health. The CDR3 is CASSPNGYGKLFF. Read as DNA, the sequence is TGCGCCAGCAGCCCCAACGGTTATGGAAAACTGTTTTTT.